This TCR beta chain was recorded in a study of CD8+ T cells in alopecia areata. Study-wide results and limits: Clonality was higher in lesional than normal scalp, especially in alopecia totalis/universalis. Between patients, shared TCR sequences were less clear than in mice. This was possibly due in part to HLA diversity in the patient population. In scalp samples, resident alphabeta T cells of normal skin are also sequenced.

Notes on this clone: Its antigen is not known.

This CDR3 is 14 amino acids long. Germline values: CDR1 SQVTM, CDR2 ANQGSEA. Trimming left V 2 bases short and J 0 bases short, with 8 bases between. Once RNA had been extracted, it was reverse transcribed into cDNA to act as the sequencing template. Only in-frame clones appear in the TCRdb table, and some are missing; sequencing was by immunoSEQ multiplex PCR. The table includes 50,000 to 70,000 clones, around 40% detected once. This chain joins TRBV29-1 and TRBJ1-3; maybe TRBD1 (5 bases). The receptor was derived from a human donor with alopecia areata. The specimen sequenced was NKG2D-low CD8+ T cells sorted from blood. CDR3 amino acids: CSVEYRYSGNTIYF. Written as DNA, the CDR3 is TGCAGCGTTGAATACAGGTACTCTGGAAACACCATATATTTT. The full variable domain, with the rest looked up from reference TRBV29-1 and TRBJ1-3, is SAVISQKPSRDICQRGTSLTIQCQVDSQVTMMFWYRQQPGQSLTLIATANQGSEATYESGFVIDKFPISRPNLTFSTLTVSNMSPEDSSIYLCSVEYRYSGNTIYFGEGSWLTVV.